This TCR beta chain came from a study of T cell repertoires in ileal Crohn's disease. This CDR3 is 13 amino acids long. CDR1 and CDR2 (germline): SGHRS, YFSETQ. Deletions cut 5 bases from V and 1 base from J, with 9 bases between. Indicated time point: neoterminal ileum biopsy at postoperative endoscopy, about 6 months after surgery. Measured with immunoSEQ multiplex PCR; TCRdb has only the in-frame clones, and not every one. The repertoire holds about 60,000 clones, with roughly nine tenths as singletons. This receptor was obtained from an adult with Crohn's disease. Sequences were obtained from ileal tissue. The chain joins TRBV5-1 to TRBJ1-1; D is uncertain. Here the CDR3 DNA reads TGCGCCAGCAGATCGGGAACGAACACTGAAGCTTTCTTT. This encodes CASRSGTNTEAFF.